The rows below give T cell receptor beta chains drawn from one sample of a study of cytomegalovirus exposure and HLA in healthy donors. The data were produced by immunoSEQ multiplex PCR, yet TCRdb's version contains in-frame clones alone and is incomplete. The sample lists 55,000 to 80,000 clones; roughly 75% were seen once. The sequenced sample was PBMCs. These receptors originate from a woman in her 30s in good health and CMV-seronegative. Each CDR3 is given with its conserved first and last residue. A D gene is named only where the DNA matches it firmly. Clone size is not always given. Where it is, it says once, few, many or a class for expanded clones.

D gene	V gene	clone size	J gene	CDR3 protein	CDR3 DNA
.	TRBV18	.	TRBJ2-5	CASSPRRDQETQYF	TGTGCCAGCTCACCCCGACGGGACCAAGAGACCCAGTACTTC
TRBD2	TRBV7-6	.	TRBJ2-1	CASSSGRGYNEQFF	TGTGCCAGCAGCTCCGGGAGGGGCTACAATGAGCAGTTCTTC
TRBD1	TRBV27	few	TRBJ2-7	CASSPEPQGTDEQYF	TGTGCCAGCAGTCCCGAGCCCCAGGGGACAGACGAGCAGTACTTC
TRBD1	TRBV7-9	few	TRBJ2-1	CASSLVQGAYNEQFF	TGTGCCAGCAGCTTAGTCCAGGGGGCCTACAATGAGCAGTTCTTC
.	TRBV7-3	few	TRBJ2-1	CASSLIGPGGDNEQFF	TGTGCCAGCAGCTTAATAGGCCCTGGAGGGGACAATGAGCAGTTCTTC
.	TRBV14	.	TRBJ2-1	CASSQGIGDYNEQFF	TGTGCCAGCAGCCAAGGGATCGGAGACTACAATGAGCAGTTCTTC
.	TRBV6-1	few	TRBJ1-5	CASRTDYNQPQHF	TGTGCCAGCCGGACAGATTACAATCAGCCCCAGCATTTT
.	TRBV5-1	.	TRBJ2-2	CASSYAGQSTGELFF	TGCGCCAGCAGCTATGCGGGACAGTCCACCGGGGAGCTGTTTTTT
TRBD2	TRBV18	.	TRBJ2-3	CASGTSGKADTQYF	TGTGCCAGCGGTACTAGCGGGAAGGCAGATACGCAGTATTTT
TRBD2	TRBV9	.	TRBJ2-5	CASSVGLAGSQETQYF	TGTGCCAGCAGCGTAGGGCTAGCGGGCTCCCAAGAGACCCAGTACTTC
.	TRBV9	.	TRBJ1-2	CASSVEDRYYGYTF	TGTGCCAGCAGCGTAGAGGACAGATACTATGGCTACACCTTC
.	TRBV10-2	.	TRBJ2-1	CASSGTPYNEQFF	TGCGCCAGCAGTGGGACTCCCTACAATGAGCAGTTCTTC
TRBD1	TRBV29-1	.	TRBJ2-5	CSVEKVTGGTGETQYF	TGCAGCGTTGAAAAGGTGACAGGGGGCACAGGGGAGACCCAGTACTTC
.	TRBV5-6	few	TRBJ2-1	CASSLTSGIYNEQFF	TGTGCCAGCAGCTTAACTAGTGGGATCTACAATGAGCAGTTCTTC
.	TRBV30	.	TRBJ2-5	CAWTRGGHETQYF	TGTGCCTGGACCCGTGGAGGGCACGAGACCCAGTACTTC
TRBD2	TRBV6-4	.	TRBJ2-1	CASSGRLANEQFF	TGTGCCAGCAGTGGACGACTAGCCAATGAGCAGTTCTTC
.	TRBV7-8	.	TRBJ1-6	CASSLSSGVRSPLHF	TGTGCCAGCAGCTTATCGTCAGGGGTCCGTTCACCCCTCCACTTT
.	TRBV7-2	few	TRBJ1-2	CASSLETVLYGYTF	TGTGCCAGCAGCTTAGAGACAGTGCTCTATGGCTACACCTTC
.	TRBV4-3	.	TRBJ1-1	CASSQWGGPNTEAFF	TGCGCCAGCAGCCAGTGGGGGGGACCCAACACTGAAGCTTTCTTT
.	TRBV6-1	.	TRBJ2-5	CASSEAGAQETQYF	TGTGCCAGCAGTGAAGCGGGGGCTCAAGAGACCCAGTACTTC
.	TRBV28	.	TRBJ1-2	CASTAGNYGYTF	TGTGCCAGCACAGCAGGGAACTATGGCTACACCTTC
TRBD1	TRBV29-1	.	TRBJ1-1	CSVETGVKKRATEAFF	TGCAGCGTTGAAACAGGGGTAAAAAAGCGGGCCACTGAAGCTTTCTTT
.	TRBV11-2	.	TRBJ2-1	CASSSSGVSYNEQFF	TGTGCCAGCAGCTCGTCCGGAGTATCCTACAATGAGCAGTTCTTC
TRBD2	TRBV28	.	TRBJ2-2	CASSLWRLAGGPGELFF	TGTGCCAGCAGTTTATGGCGACTAGCGGGAGGCCCCGGGGAGCTGTTTTTT
.	TRBV4-1	.	TRBJ1-1	CASSQDPGNTEAFF	TGCGCCAGCAGCCAAGACCCAGGGAACACTGAAGCTTTCTTT
TRBD1	TRBV2	.	TRBJ1-2	CASGRGAGPTF	TGTGCCAGTGGCAGGGGGGCAGGGCCTACCTTC
.	TRBV18	.	TRBJ1-2	CASSPGATGFYGYPF	TGTGCCAGCTCACCAGGGGCGACAGGTTTCTATGGCTACCCCTTC
TRBD2	TRBV4-1	.	TRBJ2-1	CASSQETGTSGSYNEQFF	TGCGCCAGCAGCCAAGAGACCGGGACTAGCGGCTCCTACAATGAGCAGTTCTTC
.	TRBV6-1	few	TRBJ1-5	CASSTGQFNIQHF	TGTGCCAGCAGTACAGGACAGTTCAACATCCAGCATTTT
.	TRBV5-6	.	TRBJ1-1	CASSADLNTEAFF	TGTGCCAGCAGCGCTGACTTAAACACTGAAGCTTTCTTT
TRBD2	TRBV5-8	.	TRBJ2-1	CASSLEIGLAAYNEQFF	TGTGCCAGCAGCTTGGAAATAGGGCTAGCGGCGTACAATGAGCAGTTCTTC
.	TRBV28	.	TRBJ2-7	CASVISGSYEQYF	TGTGCCAGCGTTATCAGCGGATCCTACGAGCAGTACTTC